A single sample is the source of the 22 T cell receptor beta chains below, sequenced in a study of cytomegalovirus exposure and HLA in healthy donors. Sequencing was performed with immunoSEQ multiplex PCR; in TCRdb, only in-frame clones are kept and a portion is missing. Among 75,000 to 100,000 clones listed, approximately 96% were seen once. The sample comprised PBMCs. The receptor source for this set is a man between 18 and 35 years old in good health and CMV-seronegative.

The chain recombines TRBV5-5 with TRBJ1-2; no clear D gene. Germline V lookup: CDR1 SGHKS, CDR2 YYEKEE (reference sequence). Trimming removed 4 bases at V and 1 base at J, with 11 bases between. The CDR3 covers 14 residues. The chain's CDR3 is CASSDLTLNYGYTF. For the CDR3, the DNA is TGTGCCAGCAGCGACCTGACACTTAACTATGGCTACACCTTC.

This clone is a singleton in its sample. V gene TRBV7-6 combines with J gene TRBJ2-3, with 7 bases identical to TRBD2. The CDR3 has 14 amino acids. Germline CDR1 SGHVS, CDR2 FNYEAQ. Losses at the gene ends were 6 bases for V and 4 bases for J; bases not matched to a gene: 7. The CDR3 DNA sequence: TGTGCCAGCAGTTGGCTCGCGGGAGCAGATACGCAGTATTTT. Amino acids: CASSWLAGADTQYF.

The chain has TRBV7-3 and TRBJ2-3; a possible D gene is TRBD2 (7 bases). This CDR3 has 16 residues. Germline CDR1 reads SGHTA; CDR2 reads FQGTGA. The V gene lost 4 bases and the J gene lost 4 bases, with 18 bases spanning the gap. The CDR3, as DNA: TGTGCCAGCAGCTATACAGGGAGGGGAGGTCCAGATACGCAGTATTTT. As protein: CASSYTGRGGPDTQYF.

The rearrangement links TRBV10-3 to TRBJ2-7, with no clear D. This CDR3 is built from 14 residues. Germline assignment: CDR1 ENHRY and CDR2 SYGVKD. V lost 10 bases and J 0 bases, leaving 16 bases between the germline ends. Here the CDR3 DNA reads TGTGCCACGAGAGGTGGCAGAAGCTCCTACGAGCAGTACTTC. It yields the protein CATRGGRSSYEQYF.

This sequence joins TRBV7-3 and TRBJ2-2; D uncertain. This CDR3 has 13 residues. Trimming stripped 2 bases from V and 5 bases from J, with 6 bases between. Germline CDR1 SGHTA, CDR2 FQGTGA. The CDR3 DNA reads as TGTGCCAGCAGCTTATTCGGGACCGGGGAGCTGTTTTTT. Protein product: CASSLFGTGELFF.

V is TRBV5-4 and J is TRBJ2-7; the match to TRBD2 covers 8 bases. The CDR3 extends over 15 amino acids. Germline trimming cut 0 bases from V and 3 bases from J; bases unmatched to any gene: 5. The germline V gene encodes CDR1 SGHNT and CDR2 YYREEE (reference sequence). The CDR3 DNA reads as TGTGCCAGCAGCTTGGGTGGGACTAGTCTCTACGAGCAGTACGTC. The encoded protein is CASSLGGTSLYEQYV.

The rearrangement uses TRBV28 and TRBJ1-1, with TRBD1 as a possible D gene (5 bases). CDR1 and CDR2 (germline): MDHEN, SYDVKM. Trimming took off 5 bases at V and 9 bases at J, with 16 bases between the two ends. This CDR3 has 13 amino acids. CDR3 DNA sequence: TGTGCCAGCAGTAGGGGCGCTGGGGGGAAAGCTTTCTTT. Residues: CASSRGAGGKAFF. Based on the CDR3 plus reference TRBV28 and TRBJ1-1, the full variable domain is DVKVTQSSRYLVKRTGEKVFLECVQDMDHENMFWYRQDPGLGLRLIYFSYDVKMKEKGDIPEGYSVSREKKERFSLILESASTNQTSMYLCASSRGAGGKAFFGQGTRLTVV.

In this sample, this clone turned up once. This chain joins TRBV7-9 and TRBJ2-5; 7 positions agree with TRBD2. The CDR3 sequence is 15 residues long. J was trimmed by 4 bases and V by 5 bases; bases with no gene match: 10. Germline V gene sequence: CDR1 SEHNR, CDR2 FQNEAQ (reference sequence). The CDR3 reads CASSDSEAGRETQYF. Written as DNA, the CDR3 is TGTGCCAGCAGCGATTCTGAAGCGGGAAGAGAGACCCAGTACTTC.

The chain has TRBV29-1 and TRBJ1-1; TRBD1 might be the D (5 bases). The germline V and J ends were trimmed by 4 bases and 6 bases, with 15 bases remaining between them. The CDR3 sequence is 13 residues long. Per the germline V gene, CDR1 is SQVTM and CDR2 is ANQGSEA. The CDR3 loop reads CSVVGADLPEAFF. The CDR3 nucleotides are TGCAGCGTTGTTGGGGCAGACCTACCTGAAGCTTTCTTT. The variable domain in full, completed from reference TRBV29-1 and TRBJ1-1, reads SAVISQKPSRDICQRGTSLTIQCQVDSQVTMMFWYRQQPGQSLTLIATANQGSEATYESGFVIDKFPISRPNLTFSTLTVSNMSPEDSSIYLCSVVGADLPEAFFGQGTRLTVV.

The chain employs TRBV19 and TRBJ1-5; TRBD1 matches at 8 bases. CDR3 length: 15 residues. The ends lost 6 bases at V and 5 bases at J; junction bases unmatched: 9. CDR1 LNHDA and CDR2 SQIVND come from the germline V gene (reference sequence). CDR3 loop: CASSYSQGVYQPQHF. The CDR3 DNA reads TGTGCCAGTAGCTATTCACAGGGGGTGTATCAGCCCCAGCATTTT.

The chain has TRBV10-3 and TRBJ2-1, with a tentative D call TRBD2 (6 bases). V was cut by 6 bases and J by 5 bases, with 14 bases left in between. Germline V gene data show CDR1 as ENHRY and CDR2 as SYGVKD. This CDR3 contains 14 residues. CDR3 protein: CAIRTGAVNNEQFF. CDR3 nucleotide sequence: TGTGCCATCAGGACGGGAGCGGTGAACAATGAGCAGTTCTTC.

The DNA of the CDR3 is TGTGCCAGCAGTTCCAAACTAGCGGGGGGAGAGACCCAGTACTTC. It yields the protein CASSSKLAGGETQYF. This chain uses TRBV27 with TRBJ2-5, with 12 bases identical to TRBD2. Germline loops: CDR1 MNHEY, CDR2 SMNVEV (reference sequence). This CDR3 has 15 amino acids. Trimming cost V 4 bases and J 4 bases; bases outside gene matches: 4.

The rearrangement uses TRBV27 and TRBJ2-1; 11 bases fit TRBD1. Germline V gene sequence: CDR1 MNHEY, CDR2 SMNVEV (reference sequence). V was clipped by 5 bases and J by 7 bases; unmatched bases: 4. The CDR3 has 14 residues. The CDR3 reads CASSTRDRGNEQFF. The CDR3 nucleotides are TGTGCCAGCAGTACCCGGGACAGGGGGAATGAGCAGTTCTTC.

The chain has TRBV7-2 and TRBJ2-1; 8 bases are a match to TRBD2. CDR1 SGHTA and CDR2 FQGNSA come from the germline V gene. V lost 4 bases to trimming and J lost 6 bases; unmatched junction nucleotides: 11. This CDR3 region has 16 residues. This CDR3 reads CASSSQSGGPINEQFF. Here the CDR3 DNA reads TGTGCCAGCAGCTCTCAGTCGGGGGGGCCTATCAATGAGCAGTTCTTC.

The genes are TRBV10-3 and TRBJ2-4; tentative D call: TRBD2 (6 bases). V lost 4 bases to trimming and J lost 5 bases, with 15 bases between them. Germline V CDR1 and CDR2: ENHRY, SYGVKD. CDR3 length equals 15 residues. CDR3 bases: TGTGCCATCAGTGTATTAGGCGGGGCGGAAAACATTCAGTACTTC. This translates into CAISVLGGAENIQYF.

The chain is built from TRBV2 and TRBJ2-2, with 9 bases lining up with TRBD1. V was clipped by 7 bases and J by 6 bases; unmatched bases: 9. Germline values: CDR1 SNHLY, CDR2 FYNNEI. This CDR3 contains 15 residues. The chain's CDR3 is CASNVDRGLPGELFF. The CDR3 nucleotides are TGTGCCAGCAATGTGGACAGGGGCCTCCCCGGGGAGCTGTTTTTT.

The J gene is TRBJ2-2, the V gene TRBV6-1; no definite D call. The CDR3 has 14 residues. The V and J ends lost 0 bases and 6 bases respectively, with 8 bases between them. The germline V gene has CDR1 MNHNS and CDR2 SASEGT. The CDR3 sequence: CASSEANSPGELFF. CDR3 DNA sequence: TGTGCCAGCAGTGAAGCAAATAGTCCCGGGGAGCTGTTTTTT.

The rearrangement links TRBV7-2 to TRBJ2-5; TRBD1 aligns across 8 bases. The CDR3 has 14 amino acids. V shed 5 bases and J 4 bases; nucleotides not matched to a gene: 6. Germline V CDR1 and CDR2: SGHTA, FQGNSA. As DNA, the CDR3 is TGTGCCAGCAGCCCAAGACAGGGGTCAGAGACCCAGTACTTC. Residues: CASSPRQGSETQYF.

The chain carries TRBV5-6 and TRBJ1-2; 8 bases line up with TRBD1. Germline lookup yields CDR1 SGHDT and CDR2 YYEEEE. This CDR3 is 15 amino acids long. V shed 5 bases and J 2 bases; nucleotides not matched to a gene: 8. CDR3 DNA sequence: TGTGCCAGCAGGGTTGGACAGGGTCCGAACTATGGCTACACCTTC. Protein product: CASRVGQGPNYGYTF.

The rearrangement uses TRBV14 and TRBJ2-7; no firm D call. Germline lookup yields CDR1 SGHDN and CDR2 FVKESK. The CDR3 covers 17 residues. V was cut by 0 bases and J by 1 base, with 16 bases left in between. The CDR3 sequence is CASSQDAFGALSYEQYF. The CDR3 bases are TGTGCCAGCAGCCAAGATGCGTTCGGAGCCCTTTCCTACGAGCAGTACTTC.

The chain is built from TRBV5-1 and TRBJ2-7, with 9 bases lining up with TRBD1. Trimming at V came to 5 bases and at J to 4 bases, leaving 16 bases not matched to a gene. Germline V gene data show CDR1 as SGHRS and CDR2 as YFSETQ. The CDR3 consists of 17 residues. The CDR3 protein is CASRRTGTGQTVYEQYF. Here the CDR3 DNA reads TGCGCCAGCAGGCGAACGGGGACAGGGCAAACGGTGTACGAGCAGTACTTC.

The V and J genes are TRBV6-4 and TRBJ2-3; 8 bases match TRBD1. The CDR3 sequence is 17 residues long. V lost 4 bases and J lost 6; bases outside the gene matches: 15. Germline assignment: CDR1 MRHNA and CDR2 SNTAGT. The CDR3 bases are TGTGCCAGCAGTGCTGGGACAGGCATTTGGGGTCGGGATACGCAGTATTTT. Translated: CASSAGTGIWGRDTQYF.